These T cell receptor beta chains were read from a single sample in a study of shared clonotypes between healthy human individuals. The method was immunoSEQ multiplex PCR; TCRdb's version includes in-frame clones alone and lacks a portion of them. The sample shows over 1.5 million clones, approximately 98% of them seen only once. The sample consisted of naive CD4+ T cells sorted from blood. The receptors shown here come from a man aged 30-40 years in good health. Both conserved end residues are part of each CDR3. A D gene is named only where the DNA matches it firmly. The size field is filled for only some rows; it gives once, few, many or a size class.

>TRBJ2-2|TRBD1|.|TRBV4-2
CASKRTGDTGELFF
TGTGCCAGCAAGCGGACAGGGGACACCGGGGAGCTGTTTTTT
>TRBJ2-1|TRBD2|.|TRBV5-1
CASSFSGRGNEQFF
TGCGCCAGCAGCTTCAGCGGGAGGGGCAATGAGCAGTTCTTC
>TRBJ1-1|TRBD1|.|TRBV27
CASSFSDRGREAFF
TGTGCCAGCAGTTTCTCCGACAGGGGTCGTGAAGCTTTCTTT
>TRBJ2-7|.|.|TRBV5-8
CASSAFYEQYF
TGTGCCAGCAGCGCATTTTACGAGCAGTACTTC
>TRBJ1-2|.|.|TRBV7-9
CASSLGPGPGGRYTF
TGTGCCAGCAGCTTAGGGCCAGGACCCGGAGGTCGCTACACCTTC
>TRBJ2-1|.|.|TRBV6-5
CASSYFRSSYNEQFF
TGTGCCAGCAGTTACTTCCGGAGCTCCTACAATGAGCAGTTCTTC
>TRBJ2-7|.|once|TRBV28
CASSYLTGSYEQYF
TGTGCCAGCAGTTACCTAACAGGGTCCTACGAGCAGTACTTC
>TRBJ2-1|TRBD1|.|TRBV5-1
CASSPGQLRDEQFF
TGCGCCAGCAGCCCGGGACAGTTACGGGATGAGCAGTTCTTC
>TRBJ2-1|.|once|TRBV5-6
CASSLMYNEQFF
TGTGCCAGCAGCTTGATGTACAATGAGCAGTTCTTC
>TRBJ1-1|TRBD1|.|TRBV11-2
CASSLVRDRGLSAFF
TGTGCCAGCAGCTTGGTCCGGGACAGGGGGCTTTCAGCTTTCTTT
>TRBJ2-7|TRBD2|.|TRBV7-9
CASSLDARKREGEQYF
TGTGCCAGCAGCTTAGACGCCCGAAAGCGGGAGGGCGAGCAGTACTTC
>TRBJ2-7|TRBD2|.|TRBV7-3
CASSPRGEGPYEQYF
TGTGCCAGCAGCCCCCGGGGGGAGGGCCCGTACGAGCAGTACTTC
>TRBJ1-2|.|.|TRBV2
CASRADSAFHYGYTF
TGTGCCAGCAGAGCAGATAGTGCCTTCCACTATGGCTACACCTTC
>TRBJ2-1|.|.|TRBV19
CASSIRGGPGAYNEQFF
TGTGCCAGTAGTATAAGGGGGGGTCCGGGCGCTTACAATGAGCAGTTCTTC
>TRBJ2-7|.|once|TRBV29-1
CSVDRGVGYEQYF
TGCAGCGTTGACAGGGGGGTGGGATACGAGCAGTACTTC
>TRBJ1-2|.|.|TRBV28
CASSRYEGGYTF
TGTGCCAGCAGTCGTTACGAGGGAGGCTACACCTTC
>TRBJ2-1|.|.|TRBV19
CASSPFPYNEQFF
TGTGCCTCTAGTCCCTTCCCCTACAATGAGCAGTTCTTC
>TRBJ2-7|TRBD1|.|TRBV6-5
CASRRDRGSYEQYF
TGTGCCAGCAGGAGGGACAGGGGGTCCTACGAGCAGTACTTC
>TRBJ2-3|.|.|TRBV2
CASSAWRAASTDTQYF
TGTGCCAGCAGTGCCTGGAGGGCCGCTAGCACAGATACGCAGTATTTT
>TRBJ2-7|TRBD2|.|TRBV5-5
CASSFGLAEISYEQYF
TGTGCCAGCAGCTTCGGACTAGCGGAGATCTCCTACGAGCAGTACTTC
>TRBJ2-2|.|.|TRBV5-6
CASSLVIGELFF
TGTGCCAGCAGCTTGGTTATCGGGGAGCTGTTTTTT
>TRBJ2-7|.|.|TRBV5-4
CASSLSPTYEQYF
TGTGCCAGCAGCCTTAGTCCGACCTACGAGCAGTACTTC
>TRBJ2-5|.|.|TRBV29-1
CSVEGGQGETQYF
TGCAGCGTTGAAGGGGGGCAGGGAGAGACCCAGTACTTC
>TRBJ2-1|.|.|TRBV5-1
CASISSSYNEQFF
TGCGCCAGCATTTCGAGCTCCTACAATGAGCAGTTCTTC
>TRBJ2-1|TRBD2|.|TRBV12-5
CASGLVQRGGLAGVEPNYNEQFF
TGTGCTAGTGGTTTGGTGCAAAGAGGGGGACTAGCGGGCGTCGAACCGAACTACAATGAGCAGTTCTTC
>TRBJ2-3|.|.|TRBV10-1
CASIASRDTQYF
TGCGCCAGCATAGCTAGTAGGGATACGCAGTATTTT
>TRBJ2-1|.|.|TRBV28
CASSRTDYNEQFF
TGTGCCAGCAGCCGGACAGACTACAATGAGCAGTTCTTC
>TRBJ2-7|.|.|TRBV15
CATSSSLGPSYEQYF
TGTGCCACCAGCAGCAGTTTAGGTCCTTCCTACGAGCAGTACTTC
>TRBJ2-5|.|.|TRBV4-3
CASSQAGTPVGETQYF
TGCGCCAGCAGCCAAGCAGGGACGCCCGTGGGAGAGACCCAGTACTTC
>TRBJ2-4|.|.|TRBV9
CASSDPRMGPENIQYF
TGTGCCAGCAGTGACCCCCGGATGGGGCCTGAAAACATTCAGTACTTC
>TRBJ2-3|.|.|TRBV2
CASTSSASTDTQYF
TGTGCCAGCACCTCGTCCGCAAGCACAGATACGCAGTATTTT
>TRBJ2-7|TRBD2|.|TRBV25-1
CASSELGGSYEQYF
TGTGCCAGCAGTGAATTGGGAGGGAGCTACGAGCAGTACTTC
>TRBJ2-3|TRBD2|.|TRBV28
CASSESGRGTDTQYF
TGTGCCAGCAGTGAAAGCGGGAGAGGCACAGATACGCAGTATTTT
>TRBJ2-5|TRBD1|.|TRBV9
CASSRGLLETQYF
TGTGCCAGCTCCAGGGGGCTCCTGGAGACCCAGTACTTC
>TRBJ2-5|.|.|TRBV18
CASSEQETQYF
TGTGCCAGCTCAGAGCAAGAGACCCAGTACTTC
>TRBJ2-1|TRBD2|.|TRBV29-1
CSVEGLAGGLRVF
TGCAGCGTTGAGGGGCTAGCGGGAGGGCTAAGGGTCTTC
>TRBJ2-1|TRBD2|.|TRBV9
CASSVVAAGGGLEQFF
TGTGCCAGCAGCGTAGTCGCGGCGGGAGGAGGCTTGGAGCAGTTCTTC
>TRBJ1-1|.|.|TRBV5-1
CASSRTDGTEAFF
TGCGCCAGCAGCCGAACGGACGGCACTGAAGCTTTCTTT
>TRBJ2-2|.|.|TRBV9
CASSGADTGELFF
TGTGCCAGCAGCGGGGCCGACACCGGGGAGCTGTTTTTT
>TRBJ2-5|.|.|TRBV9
CASSVGGLQETQYF
TGTGCCAGCAGCGTAGGGGGCCTCCAAGAGACCCAGTACTTC
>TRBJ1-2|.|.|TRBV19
CASSRGGNYGYTF
TGTGCCAGTAGTAGAGGCGGTAACTATGGCTACACCTTC
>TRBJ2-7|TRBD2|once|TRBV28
CASSELAGGVYEQYF
TGTGCCAGCAGTGAGCTAGCGGGAGGAGTCTACGAGCAGTACTTC
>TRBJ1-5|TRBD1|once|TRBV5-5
CASSHGQEGGEEHF
TGTGCCAGCAGTCACGGACAGGAAGGGGGGGAAGAGCATTTT
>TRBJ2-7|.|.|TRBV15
CATSRARTGGGLYEQYF
TGTGCCACCAGCAGAGCTCGGACAGGCGGGGGCCTCTACGAGCAGTACTTC
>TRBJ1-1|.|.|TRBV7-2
CASSPQVAGETFF
TGTGCCAGCAGCCCGCAGGTGGCAGGGGAAACTTTCTTT
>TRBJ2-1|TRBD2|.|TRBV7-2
CASSFRTSGSYEQFF
TGTGCCAGCAGCTTCCGGACTAGCGGGAGCTATGAGCAGTTCTTC
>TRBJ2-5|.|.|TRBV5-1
CASSLVPEETQYF
TGCGCCAGCAGCTTGGTCCCGGAAGAGACCCAGTACTTC
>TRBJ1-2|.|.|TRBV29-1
CSAAARIYGYTF
TGCAGCGCCGCCGCGAGAATCTATGGCTACACCTTC
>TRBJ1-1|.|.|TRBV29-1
CSVQMNTEAFF
TGCAGCGTTCAAATGAACACTGAAGCTTTCTTT
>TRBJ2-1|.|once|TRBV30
CAWKQGPGSYNEQFF
TGTGCCTGGAAACAGGGTCCGGGCTCCTACAATGAGCAGTTCTTC
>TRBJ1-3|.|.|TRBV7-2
CASTIVSGNTIYF
TGTGCCAGCACCATAGTCTCTGGAAACACCATATATTTT
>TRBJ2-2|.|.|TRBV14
CASSHLRTAGELFF
TGTGCCAGCAGCCACCTCCGGACCGCCGGGGAGCTGTTTTTT
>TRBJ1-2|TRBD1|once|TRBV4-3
CASSQGPGTGGNYGYTF
TGCGCCAGCAGCCAAGGTCCGGGGACAGGTGGAAACTATGGCTACACCTTC
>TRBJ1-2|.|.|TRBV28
CASSFARAGPGYGYTF
TGTGCCAGCAGTTTTGCCAGGGCGGGGCCGGGCTATGGCTACACCTTC
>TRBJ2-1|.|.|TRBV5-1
CASSLEVTSYNEQFF
TGCGCCAGCAGCTTGGAAGTGACTTCCTACAATGAGCAGTTCTTC
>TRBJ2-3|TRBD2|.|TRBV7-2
CASSSTGGLAGGIPDTQYF
TGTGCCAGCAGCTCAACGGGGGGACTAGCGGGAGGGATCCCAGATACGCAGTATTTT